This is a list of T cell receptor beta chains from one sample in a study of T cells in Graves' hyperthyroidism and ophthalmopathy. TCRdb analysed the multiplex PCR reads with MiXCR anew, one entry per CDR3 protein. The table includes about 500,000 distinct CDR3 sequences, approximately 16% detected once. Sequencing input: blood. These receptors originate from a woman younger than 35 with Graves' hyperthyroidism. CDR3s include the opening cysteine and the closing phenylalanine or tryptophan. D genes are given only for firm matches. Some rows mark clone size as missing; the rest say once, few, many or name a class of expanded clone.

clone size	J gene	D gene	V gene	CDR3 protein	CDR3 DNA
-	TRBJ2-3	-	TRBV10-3	CATVARDSRGGTDTQYF	TGTGCCACAGTGGCGAGGGATTCCCGCGGGGGCACAGATACGCAGTATTTT
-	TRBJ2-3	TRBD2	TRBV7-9	CASSSAGGPISTDTQYF	TGTGCCAGCAGCTCGGCGGGAGGCCCTATTAGCACAGATACGCAGTATTTT
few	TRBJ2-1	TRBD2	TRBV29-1	CSGSGGVGSYNEQFF	TGCAGCGGAAGCGGGGGTGTAGGTTCCTACAATGAGCAGTTCTTC
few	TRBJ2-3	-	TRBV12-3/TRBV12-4	CASSFIVFLDTQYF	TGTGCCAGCAGTTTCATCGTCTTTCTGGATACGCAGTATTTT
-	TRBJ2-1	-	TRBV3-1	CASSPMVGPNNEQFF	TGTGCCAGCAGCCCCATGGTGGGGCCAAACAATGAGCAGTTCTTC
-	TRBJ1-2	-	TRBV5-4	CASSLGVGSYGYTF	TGTGCCAGCAGCTTGGGGGTCGGTTCCTATGGCTACACCTTC
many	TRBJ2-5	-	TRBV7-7	CASRPGWGETQYF	TGTGCCAGCAGGCCAGGTTGGGGGGAGACCCAGTACTTC
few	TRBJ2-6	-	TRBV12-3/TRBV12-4	CASSRTTGAGANVLTF	TGTGCCAGCAGCCGAACAACAGGCGCTGGGGCCAACGTCCTGACTTTC
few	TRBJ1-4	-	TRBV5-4	CASSMGLNNEKLFF	TGTGCCAGCAGCATGGGACTAAATAATGAAAAACTGTTTTTT
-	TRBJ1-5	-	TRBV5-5	CASSQDGAQAQPQHF	TGCGCCAGCAGCCAAGATGGGGCACAGGCGCAGCCCCAGCATTTT
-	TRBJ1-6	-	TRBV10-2	CASSQTRVDSPLHF	TGCGCCAGCAGCCAGACACGGGTCGATTCACCCCTCCACTTT
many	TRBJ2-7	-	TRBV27	CASSSISSYEQYF	TGTGCCAGCAGTTCAATAAGCTCCTACGAGCAGTACTTC
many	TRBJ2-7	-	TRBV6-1	CASSRTEESYEQYF	TGTGCCAGCAGTCGGACAGAAGAGTCCTACGAGCAGTACTTC
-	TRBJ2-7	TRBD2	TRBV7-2	CASSRIAGGPDEQYF	TGTGCCAGCAGCAGAATAGCGGGAGGGCCCGACGAGCAGTACTTC
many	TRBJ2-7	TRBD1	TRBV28	CASSFPGQGRYEQYF	TGTGCCAGCAGTTTCCCGGGACAGGGGCGCTACGAGCAGTACTTC
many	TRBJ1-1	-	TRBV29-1	CSVVNRAVFTEAFF	TGCAGCGTTGTTAACAGGGCTGTTTTCACTGAAGCTTTCTTT
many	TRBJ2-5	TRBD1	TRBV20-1	CSANRGLETQYF	TGCAGTGCCAACAGGGGGCTGGAGACCCAGTACTTC
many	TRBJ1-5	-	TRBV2	CASSKLEPTGNQPQHF	TGTGCCAGCAGCAAACTCGAACCCACAGGGAATCAGCCCCAGCATTTT
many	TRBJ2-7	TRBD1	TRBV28	CASSSPGTGTPYEQYF	TGTGCCAGCAGTTCACCCGGGACAGGGACCCCCTACGAGCAGTACTTC
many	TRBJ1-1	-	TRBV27	CASTLMGGTEAFF	TGTGCCAGCACCCTTATGGGTGGGACTGAAGCTTTCTTT
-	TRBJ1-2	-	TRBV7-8	CASSLATGINYGYTF	TGTGCCAGCAGCTTAGCCACAGGCATTAACTATGGCTACACCTTC
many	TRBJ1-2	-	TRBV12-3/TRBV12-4	CASSLTGAPRDYGYTF	TGTGCCAGCAGCCTGACAGGCGCCCCAAGAGACTATGGCTACACCTTC
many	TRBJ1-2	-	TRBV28	CASSLSRLGGYTF	TGTGCCAGCAGTTTATCACGGCTGGGTGGCTACACCTTC
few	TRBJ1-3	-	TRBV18	CASSPPHVSGNTIYF	TGTGCCAGCTCACCTCCGCACGTCTCTGGAAACACCATATATTTT
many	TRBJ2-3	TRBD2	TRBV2	CASSRGLADTQYF	TGTGCCAGCAGCCGTGGACTAGCAGATACGCAGTATTTT
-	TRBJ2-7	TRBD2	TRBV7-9	CASSQGLAVFPEQYF	TGTGCCAGCAGCCAAGGACTAGCGGTATTTCCCGAGCAGTACTTC
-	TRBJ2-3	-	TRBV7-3	CASSPGTRRGRTDTQYF	TGTGCCAGCAGCCCTGGTACCAGGCGGGGTAGGACAGATACGCAGTATTTT
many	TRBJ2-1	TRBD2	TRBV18	CASSPTLAGSSYNEQFF	TGTGCCAGCTCACCAACGCTAGCGGGAAGCTCCTACAATGAGCAGTTCTTC
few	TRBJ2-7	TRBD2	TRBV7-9	CASSLIRRLADYEQYF	TGTGCCAGCAGCTTAATTCGGAGACTAGCGGATTACGAGCAGTACTTC
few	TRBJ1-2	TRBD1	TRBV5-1	CASKDRVVDGYTF	TGCGCCAGCAAGGACAGGGTTGTTGATGGCTACACCTTC
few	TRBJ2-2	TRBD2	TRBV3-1	CASSRKLAGMTANTGELFF	TGTGCCAGCAGCCGAAAACTAGCGGGAATGACCGCGAACACCGGGGAGCTGTTTTTT
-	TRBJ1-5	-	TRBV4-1	CASSQEGVENQPQHF	TGCGCCAGCAGCCAAGAGGGTGTGGAAAATCAGCCCCAGCATTTT
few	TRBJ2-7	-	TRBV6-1	CASSDPGRLPEQYF	TGTGCCAGCAGTGATCCGGGACGTCTCCCCGAGCAGTACTTC
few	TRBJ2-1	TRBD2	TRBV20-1	CSARVSGSYNEQFF	TGCAGTGCTAGAGTTAGCGGGAGCTACAATGAGCAGTTCTTC
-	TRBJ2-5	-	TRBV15	CATNVARGVQETQYF	TGTGCCACCAATGTCGCCAGGGGCGTCCAAGAGACCCAGTACTTC
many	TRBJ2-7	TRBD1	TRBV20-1	CSARGTGSGEQYF	TGCAGTGCTAGGGGGACAGGATCGGGCGAGCAGTACTTC
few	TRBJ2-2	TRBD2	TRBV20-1	CSARTSGRARRTGELFF	TGCAGTGCTAGGACCAGCGGGAGGGCCAGGAGGACCGGGGAGCTGTTTTTT
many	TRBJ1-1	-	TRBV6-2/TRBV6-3	CASRTRTANTEAFF	TGTGCCAGCAGAACACGGACAGCGAACACTGAAGCTTTCTTT